These 11 T cell receptor beta chains were sequenced from one sample in a study of T cell repertoires in cytomegalovirus infection. TCRdb passed the reads through MiXCR, listing each CDR3 protein once. The repertoire holds around 39,000 distinct CDR3 sequences, with about 52% as singletons. Antigen specificity for these receptors is unknown. The source was CD8+ T cells from cultured PBMCs, collected from culture after CMV antigen stimulation. Receptors were obtained from a human donor in good health (CMV status not recorded). Some clones in this sample may be carry-over from other donors' samples.

This chain links TRBV5-4 with TRBJ1-2; 8 positions agree with TRBD1. J gave up 6 bases and V 2 bases, and 6 bases lay outside the gene matches. CDR1 SGHNT and CDR2 YYREEE come from the germline V gene (reference sequence). The CDR3 contains 14 residues. CDR3 coding DNA: TGTGCCAGCAGCTTAGACAGGGGTACGGATGGCTACACCTTC. Protein product: CASSLDRGTDGYTF.

Note on this clonotype: At one boundary the junction diverges from the germline segment, which might be a read error. V and J are TRBV4-1 and TRBJ2-5; tentative D call: TRBD2 (6 bases). This CDR3 contains 14 residues. Germline V lookup: CDR1 MGHRA, CDR2 YSYEKL. CDR3 in DNA: TGTGCCAGCAGCCAAATGCGGGAACAAGAGACCCAGTACTTC. Translated: CASSQMREQETQYF.

The sample holds a few counts of this clonotype. The CDR3 reads CASSQLRDRVYEQYF. DNA for the CDR3: TGTGCCAGCAGCCAGCTCCGGGACAGGGTCTACGAGCAGTACTTC. The rearrangement links TRBV7-9 to TRBJ2-7, with TRBD1 identical over 9 bases. Germline V gene sequence: CDR1 SEHNR, CDR2 FQNEAQ (reference sequence). V shed 5 bases, J shed 3 bases, and the junction held 8 bases outside the gene matches. The CDR3 contains 15 residues.

V is TRBV12-3 or TRBV12-4 and J is TRBJ1-2; no firm D call. V lost 1 base, J lost 5 bases, and 29 bases lay in between. CDR3 length equals 20 residues. The CDR3 region is CASSLGFRATNPGVKYGYTF. CDR3 coding DNA: TGTGCCAGCAGTTTAGGTTTTAGAGCAACCAACCCCGGGGTGAAGTATGGCTACACCTTC.

This sequence joins TRBV28 and TRBJ2-7; 10 nucleotides line up with TRBD2. V lost 3 bases, J lost 2 bases, and 7 bases stayed unmatched. This CDR3 comprises 16 residues. The V gene's germline CDR1 is MDHEN and CDR2 SYDVKM. The CDR3 DNA is TGTGCCAGCAGTTTGGAAGCTAGCGGGAGACCCTACGAGCAGTACTTC. It codes for CASSLEASGRPYEQYF.

The chain has TRBV7-4 and TRBJ1-1; D not resolved. CDR3 length: 14 residues. The V and J ends lost 1 base and 4 bases respectively, with 10 bases between them. Germline values: CDR1 SGHVT, CDR2 SQSDAQ. The CDR3: CASSLGTGLTEAFF. The CDR3 bases are TGTGCCAGCAGCTTAGGAACTGGGCTCACTGAAGCTTTCTTT. The full variable domain, rest sourced from reference TRBV7-4 and TRBJ1-1, is GAGVSQSPRYKVAKRGRDVALRCDSISGHVTLYWYRQTLGQGSEVLTYSQSDAQRDKSGRPSGRFSAERPERSVSTLKIQRTEQGDSAVYLCASSLGTGLTEAFFGQGTRLTVV.

This clonotype was picked up a small number of times. The rearrangement joins TRBV27 to TRBJ2-4, with D uncertain. Germline V gives CDR1 MNHEY, CDR2 SMNVEV (reference sequence). Trimming shortened V by 7 bases and J by 2 bases, and 6 bases separated the two germline ends. This CDR3 spans 12 amino acids. CDR3 sequence (DNA): TGTGCCAGCAAAGGCCCCAAAAACATTCAGTACTTC. Protein product: CASKGPKNIQYF.

The V gene is TRBV7-8, the J gene TRBJ1-1; D is unclear. This CDR3 is built from 13 residues. The V and J ends lost 1 base and 5 bases respectively, with 8 bases between them. The V gene's germline CDR1 is SGHVS and CDR2 FQNEAQ. As DNA, the CDR3 is TGTGCCAGCAGCTTAGGGCGGCGAACTGAAGCTTTCTTT. Its protein product is CASSLGRRTEAFF.

This clonotype was counted only a few times. V usage is TRBV4-1 and J usage is TRBJ1-2, with D maybe TRBD1 (5 bases). V was shortened by 0 bases and J by 4 bases, with 9 bases between the two germline ends. The CDR3 is 14 amino acids. Germline assignment: CDR1 MGHRA and CDR2 YSYEKL. The CDR3 region is CASSQEAGSYGYTF. The DNA of the CDR3 is TGCGCCAGCAGCCAAGAGGCAGGGTCCTATGGCTACACCTTC.

The chain has TRBV2 and TRBJ1-2, with D perhaps matching TRBD1 (6 bases). CDR3 length: 12 residues. V was cut by 8 bases and J by 6 bases, with 13 bases left in between. Germline V gives CDR1 SNHLY, CDR2 FYNNEI. CDR3 in DNA: TGTGCCAGCTTGCAGGGGAGGCATGGCTACACCTTC. Residues: CASLQGRHGYTF.

This clonotype has just a few counts. The rearrangement links TRBV12-3 or TRBV12-4 to TRBJ1-5; 11 positions agree with TRBD1. This CDR3 has 15 amino acids. After removal of 3 bases from V and 6 bases from J, the junction contained 4 bases not matched to a gene. CDR3 DNA: TGTGCCAGCAGTTTCGGGACAGGGGGTGTTCAGCCCCAGCATTTT. It specifies CASSFGTGGVQPQHF.